This T cell receptor delta chain was recorded in a study of gamma-delta T cells after stem cell transplantation. This clone was seen just once. A far larger clone lies a single base away; this is likely a read error. The germline CDR1 and CDR2 sequences are TSWWSYY and QGS. The CDR3 spans 32 residues. V shed 2 bases and J 0 bases; nucleotides not matched to a gene: 53. TCRdb re-processed the RT-PCR reads using CATT. The table lists about 1,600 delta-chain clones, under 7% of them singletons, with roughly 57% in the top ten. This rearrangement joins TRDV1 to TRDJ1, with 8 bases identical to TRDD3. The receptor comes from a human donor. It is not recorded whose cells these are; they may come from a transplant donor. Specimen: gamma-delta T cells. In nucleotides, the CDR3 is TGTGCTCTTGGGGAAGGGAGGAGCACGGATTTTGTTAAGTCTCTCTGGCCTCCTTCAATTACTGGGGGCCCAAGGTACACCGATAAACTCATCTTT. This encodes CALGEGRSTDFVKSLWPPSITGGPRYTDKLIF.